This T cell receptor (beta chain) is drawn from a study of immune evolution from preneoplasia to lung adenocarcinoma. Histologic diagnosis was independently verified by two lung pathologists. Sequencing used immunoSEQ multiplex PCR; TCRdb keeps in-frame clones, though not all of them. This sample has about 6,100 clones, with about 80% found just once. The CDR3 extends over 13 amino acids. CDR1 and CDR2 (germline): LNHDA, SQIVND (reference sequence). The V and J ends lost 4 bases and 8 bases respectively, with 14 bases between them. The chain joins TRBV19 to TRBJ1-1; TRBD1 might be the D (5 bases). The origin of this receptor is a person aged 45 to 69 with lung adenocarcinoma. The sequencing sample was made of FFPE minimally invasive lung adenocarcinoma tissue. The CDR3 spells CASSTTGTREAFF. The CDR3 coding sequence is TGTGCCAGTAGTACCACCGGGACTAGGGAAGCTTTCTTT.